The 20 T cell receptor beta chains reported below all come from one sample, sequenced in a study of shared clonotypes between healthy human individuals. Here immunoSEQ multiplex PCR was the method, and the copy in TCRdb shows in-frame clones only, minus some. The sample carries approximately 2.5 million clones, around nine tenths recorded once. The sequenced sample consisted of naive CD4+ T cells sorted from blood. Subset given: CD45RA+ positively selected. The receptor source for this set is a man younger than 35 in good health.

V usage is TRBV6-6 and J usage is TRBJ2-1; 10 positions agree with TRBD2. The V segment lost 4 bases and the J segment 7 bases; nucleotides outside the gene matches: 10. Germline V gives CDR1 MNHNY, CDR2 SVGAGI (reference sequence). There are 16 residues in the CDR3. For the CDR3, the DNA is TGTGCCAGCAGTTTCCGGTCAGGGACTAGCGTTAATGAGCAGTTCTTC. Protein: CASSFRSGTSVNEQFF.

The genes are TRBV18 and TRBJ1-4; 8 nucleotides match TRBD1. The J segment lost 8 bases and the V segment lost 3 bases, leaving 11 bases of the junction unmatched. CDR3 length: 16 amino acids. Germline values: CDR1 KGHSH, CDR2 LQKENI. CDR3 region: CASSPSGPAGGEKLFF. The CDR3 nucleotides read TGTGCCAGCTCACCGAGCGGGCCGGCAGGGGGCGAAAAACTGTTTTTT.

On this clone: The sample holds other DNA sequences that translate to the same CDR3. The J gene is TRBJ2-3, the V gene TRBV11-2; weak D call: TRBD2 (6 bases). The CDR3 spans 14 residues. Per the germline V gene, CDR1 is SGHAT and CDR2 is FQNNGV. V was shortened by 5 bases and J by 0 bases, with 9 bases between the two germline ends. The CDR3 loop is CASSLGLSTDTQYF. CDR3 in DNA: TGTGCCAGCAGCCTGGGACTGAGCACAGATACGCAGTATTTT.

The rearrangement joins TRBV19 to TRBJ2-7, with D unresolved. Germline lookup yields CDR1 LNHDA and CDR2 SQIVND (reference sequence). V was pared by 6 bases and J by 5 bases, with 8 bases between. The CDR3 covers 11 residues. The CDR3 region has the DNA TGTGCCAGTAGGCTTGGTGACGAGCAGTACTTC. Its protein is CASRLGDEQYF.

The rearrangement uses TRBV11-2 and TRBJ2-7; 7 positions agree with TRBD1. The length of the CDR3 is 15 residues. The J segment lost 6 bases and the V segment lost 0 bases, leaving 8 bases of the junction unmatched. Germline loops: CDR1 SGHAT, CDR2 FQNNGV. The CDR3 DNA reads as TGTGCCAGCAGCTTAGATGGCGACAGGGACGGCGAGCAGTACTTC. This encodes CASSLDGDRDGEQYF. The whole variable domain, remainder taken from reference TRBV11-2 and TRBJ2-7, is EAGVAQSPRYKIIEKRQSVAFWCNPISGHATLYWYQQILGQGPKLLIQFQNNGVVDDSQLPKDRFSAERLKGVDSTLKIQPAKLEDSAVYLCASSLDGDRDGEQYFGPGTRLTVT.

The gene calls are TRBV5-8 and TRBJ2-1; D may correspond to TRBD1 or TRBD2 (5 bases each). Germline V lookup: CDR1 SGHTS, CDR2 YDEGEE. V was clipped by 10 bases and J by 0 bases, with 17 bases between them. This CDR3 contains 15 residues. CDR3 in DNA: TGTGCCGGCGGGTTAGGGGTCCTCTCCTACAATGAGCAGTTCTTC. It specifies CAGGLGVLSYNEQFF.

The chain couples TRBV27 to TRBJ2-1; no reliable D call. V lost 2 bases and J lost 10, with 9 bases in between. Germline loops: CDR1 MNHEY, CDR2 SMNVEV (reference sequence). This CDR3 comprises 12 residues. CDR3 sequence (DNA): TGTGCCAGCAGTTTACCCAAGAGGGAGCAGTTCTTC. Protein product: CASSLPKREQFF.

Concerning this clone: The identical CDR3 is also encoded by other nucleotide sequences in the sample. The chain joins TRBV7-2 to TRBJ2-7; TRBD2 matches 8 bases. The germline gives CDR1 SGHTA, CDR2 FQGNSA. The CDR3 covers 14 residues. V gave up 1 base and J gave up 4 bases; unmatched junction bases: 3. In DNA, the CDR3 is TGTGCCAGCAGCTTAGGGACTAGCTCTTACGAGCAGTACTTC. Amino acids: CASSLGTSSYEQYF.

The chain carries TRBV18 and TRBJ2-4, with TRBD2 matching over 8 bases. From germline, CDR1 is KGHSH and CDR2 LQKENI. The ends lost 3 bases at V and 8 bases at J; junction bases unmatched: 9. This CDR3 region has 15 residues. For the CDR3, the DNA is TGTGCCAGCTCACCCCTGACGGGGGGGCTTGACATTCAGTACTTC. Its translation is CASSPLTGGLDIQYF.

J is TRBJ2-2 and V is TRBV5-8, with unresolved D. Germline V gene data show CDR1 as SGHTS and CDR2 as YDEGEE. V was trimmed by 4 bases and J by 0 bases, leaving 13 bases between them. This CDR3 region has 16 residues. The chain's CDR3 is CASSPTSPANTGELFF. The CDR3 DNA sequence: TGTGCCAGCAGCCCAACATCACCCGCGAACACCGGGGAGCTGTTTTTT.

This chain connects TRBV5-4 to TRBJ1-1; the D is unclear. The CDR3 sequence is 15 residues long. Germline V gives CDR1 SGHNT, CDR2 YYREEE (reference sequence). V was shortened by 0 bases and J by 4 bases, with 13 bases between the two germline ends. CDR3: CASSLGLGSGTEAFF. The CDR3 nucleotides are TGTGCCAGCAGCTTGGGACTGGGGTCGGGCACTGAAGCTTTCTTT. Combining the CDR3 with reference TRBV5-4 and TRBJ1-1 gives the whole variable domain ETGVTQSPTHLIKTRGQQVTLRCSSQSGHNTVSWYQQALGQGPQFIFQYYREEENGRGNFPPRFSGLQFPNYSSELNVNALELDDSALYLCASSLGLGSGTEAFFGQGTRLTVV.

The rearrangement links TRBV28 to TRBJ2-7; D tentatively fits TRBD1 or TRBD2 (5 bases each). This CDR3 is built from 15 residues. Trimming took off 2 bases at V and 2 bases at J, with 13 bases between the two ends. Per the germline V gene, CDR1 is MDHEN and CDR2 is SYDVKM. The CDR3 nucleotides are TGTGCCAGCAGTTTAGAGGGTCTAGGGGCCTACGAGCAGTACTTC. Amino acids: CASSLEGLGAYEQYF.

The rearrangement joins TRBV27 to TRBJ2-3; D unclear. V shed 5 bases and J shed 1 base, with 7 bases lying between them. The CDR3 consists of 13 residues. CDR1 is MNHEY, CDR2 SMNVEV, per germline (reference sequence). The CDR3 coding sequence is TGTGCCAGCAGTAAGCCAGGCACAGATACGCAGTATTTT. This encodes CASSKPGTDTQYF.

The chain couples TRBV19 to TRBJ1-5; perhaps TRBD1 as D (5 bases). The CDR3 covers 14 residues. In germline, CDR1 is LNHDA, CDR2 SQIVND (reference sequence). Trimming cost V 5 bases and J 1 base, with 9 bases left between them. This CDR3 is CASSDDRSNQPQHF. The CDR3 coding sequence is TGTGCCAGTAGTGACGACAGAAGCAATCAGCCCCAGCATTTT.

V and J are TRBV2 and TRBJ1-2; D is unclear. With 2 bases removed from V and 4 bases from J, the gap between germline ends came to 14 bases. This CDR3 is 15 amino acids long. Germline CDR1 SNHLY, CDR2 FYNNEI. CDR3 sequence reads: CASSETGRNIYGYTF. The CDR3 DNA reads TGTGCCAGCAGTGAAACCGGCAGAAACATCTATGGCTACACCTTC. The whole variable domain, remainder taken from reference TRBV2 and TRBJ1-2, is EPEVTQTPSHQVTQMGQEVILRCVPISNHLYFYWYRQILGQKVEFLVSFYNNEISEKSEIFDDQFSVERPDGSNFTLKIRSTKLEDSAMYFCASSETGRNIYGYTFGSGTRLTVV.

This clone has just one count. The CDR3 bases are TGTGCCATCAGCGGCGGCAATGCGGGGCGAAAAGAGACCCAGTACTTC. This sequence encodes CAISGGNAGRKETQYF. V and J are TRBV10-3 and TRBJ2-5; the D gene is possibly TRBD2 (6 bases). Germline V gives CDR1 ENHRY, CDR2 SYGVKD. This CDR3 contains 16 residues. V was shortened by 6 bases and J by 3 bases, with 20 bases between the two germline ends.

The chain joins TRBV18 to TRBJ1-1; unclear D gene. The germline CDR1 and CDR2 sequences are KGHSH and LQKENI. V was shortened by 2 bases and J by 2 bases, with 9 bases between the two germline ends. The CDR3 runs 14 residues. The CDR3 DNA sequence: TGTGCCAGCTCACCATCCCGGGGAAACACTGAAGCTTTCTTT. Amino acid sequence: CASSPSRGNTEAFF.

The V call is TRBV27, the J call TRBJ2-6; weak D call: TRBD1 (6 bases). The CDR3 is 15 amino acids. Trimming stripped 4 bases from V and 2 bases from J, with 9 bases between. Germline CDR1 and CDR2: MNHEY and SMNVEV (reference sequence). This chain's CDR3 is CASSSNRAGANVLTF. The CDR3 DNA follows: TGTGCCAGCAGTTCAAACAGGGCTGGGGCCAACGTCCTGACTTTC.

The chain recombines TRBV5-1 with TRBJ1-4; possibly TRBD1 for D (5 bases). The V gene lost 0 bases and the J gene lost 4 bases, with 19 bases spanning the gap. CDR1 SGHRS and CDR2 YFSETQ come from the germline V gene. CDR3 length equals 18 residues. The CDR3 loop is CASSLGAQSTVFNEKLFF. In nucleotides, the CDR3 is TGCGCCAGCAGCTTGGGAGCTCAGTCGACAGTTTTTAATGAAAAACTGTTTTTT.

This chain joins TRBV11-3 and TRBJ2-7; no clear D gene. Germline CDR1 is SGHNT and CDR2 is YENEEA. V was trimmed by 4 bases and J by 6 bases, leaving 13 bases between them. This CDR3 is built from 13 residues. The CDR3 is CASSSNWLSEQYF. CDR3 in DNA: TGTGCCAGCAGCTCCAACTGGCTTAGCGAGCAGTACTTC.